These T cell receptor beta chains were read from a single sample in a study of OX40 agonist ivuxolimab in advanced cancers. Measured with immunoSEQ multiplex PCR; TCRdb has only the in-frame clones, and not every one. Counted here are about 24,000 clones, approximately 88% occurring once; the ten biggest clones make up around a tenth. The specimen comprised CD4+ or CD8+ T cells sorted from blood, sampled in a trial of the OX40 agonist ivuxolimab. The origin of the receptors is an adult with an advanced solid tumor such as melanoma, head and neck, liver or kidney cancer. Each CDR3 is given with its conserved first and last residue. A D gene is named only where the DNA matches it firmly. Clone size is stated in some rows and not others, as once, few, many or a class when expanded.

j_call d_call clone_size v_call cdr3_nt cdr3_aa
TRBJ2-6 TRBD1 . TRBV7-3 TGTGCCAGCAGCCCAGGGGGATCTGGGGCCAACGTCCTGACTTTC CASSPGGSGANVLTF
TRBJ1-5 . . TRBV2 TGTGCCAGCAGTGAATTCGGCGTGAGCAATCAGCCCCAGCATTTT CASSEFGVSNQPQHF
TRBJ2-3 . . TRBV7-2 TGTGCCAGCAGCCGGCGACGGCACACAGATACGCAGTATTTT CASSRRRHTDTQYF
TRBJ2-3 . . TRBV28 TGTGCCAGCAGTTTAACGACAGATACGCAGTATTTT CASSLTTDTQYF
TRBJ2-1 TRBD2 . TRBV19 TGTGCCAGTAGCTCTCACGAACTAGCGGGGAACAATGAGCAGTTCTTC CASSSHELAGNNEQFF
TRBJ2-1 . . TRBV5-4 TGTGCCAGCAGCCGAAATTCGGCGGGACGGGAGCAGTTCTTC CASSRNSAGREQFF
TRBJ2-2 . . TRBV7-9 TGTGCCAGCAGCTTAGTGGCGGACCGAACGACCGGGGAGCTGTTTTTT CASSLVADRTTGELFF
TRBJ2-5 TRBD2 once TRBV7-3 TGTGCCAGCAGCTTCAGGAGCGGGAGTCAAGAGACCCAGTACTTC CASSFRSGSQETQYF
TRBJ2-3 TRBD2 . TRBV11-2 TGTGCCAGCAGCTTAGGACTAGCGGGACCACTTACGCAGTATTTT CASSLGLAGPLTQYF
TRBJ1-4 TRBD1 . TRBV5-4 TGTGCCAGCAGCTCCAACAGGGGGGGAACTAATGAAAAACTGTTTTTT CASSSNRGGTNEKLFF
TRBJ1-4 TRBD1 . TRBV28 TGTGCCAGCAAACAGGGGGGTAGGGAAAAACTGTTTTTT CASKQGGREKLFF
TRBJ1-6 . . TRBV7-2 TGTGCCAGCAGCTTAGCGATCGCGACAGCCTATAATTCACCCCTCCACTTT CASSLAIATAYNSPLHF
TRBJ2-5 TRBD1 . TRBV7-2 TGTGCCAGCAGCGTGGACAGGGGACGGGAGACCCAGTACTTC CASSVDRGRETQYF
TRBJ2-2 . . TRBV14 TGTGCCAGCAGCCAAGACCCTCACGGGGAGCTGTTTTTT CASSQDPHGELFF
TRBJ1-2 . . TRBV27 TGTGCCAGCAGTTTAATCGGGGAAGGGGGCTACACCTTC CASSLIGEGGYTF
TRBJ2-1 TRBD2 . TRBV11-3 TGTGCCAGCACCATCTCTAGCGGGAGTATCTACAATGAGCAGTTCTTC CASTISSGSIYNEQFF
TRBJ2-7 TRBD1 . TRBV7-4 TGTGCCAGCAGCTTAGGGGGGACAGGCTCCTACGAGCAGTACTTC CASSLGGTGSYEQYF
TRBJ2-7 TRBD1 . TRBV4-2 TGTGCCAGCAGCCTAAATGCCTTGGGACAGGGGACCTACGAGCAGTACTTC CASSLNALGQGTYEQYF
TRBJ1-6 . . TRBV6-1 TGTGCCAGCAGTGAATTAGACGGGCAGAACTCACCCCTCCACTTT CASSELDGQNSPLHF
TRBJ2-5 TRBD2 once TRBV4-1 TGCGCCAGCAGCCAAGCTCCCTTTGTGACTAGCCCTCGTGGATGGACCCAGTACTTC CASSQAPFVTSPRGWTQYF